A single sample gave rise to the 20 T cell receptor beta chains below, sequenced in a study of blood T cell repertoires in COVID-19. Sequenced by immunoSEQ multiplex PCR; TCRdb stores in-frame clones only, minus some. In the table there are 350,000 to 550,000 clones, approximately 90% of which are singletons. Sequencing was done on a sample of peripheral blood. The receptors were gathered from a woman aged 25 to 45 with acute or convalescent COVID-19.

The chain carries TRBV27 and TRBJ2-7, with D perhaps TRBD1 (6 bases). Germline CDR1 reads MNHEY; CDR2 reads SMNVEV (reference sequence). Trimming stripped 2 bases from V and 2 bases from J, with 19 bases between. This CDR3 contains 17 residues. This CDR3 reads CASSLAPYGTHTYEQYF. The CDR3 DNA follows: TGTGCCAGCAGTTTAGCGCCCTACGGGACACATACCTACGAGCAGTACTTC.

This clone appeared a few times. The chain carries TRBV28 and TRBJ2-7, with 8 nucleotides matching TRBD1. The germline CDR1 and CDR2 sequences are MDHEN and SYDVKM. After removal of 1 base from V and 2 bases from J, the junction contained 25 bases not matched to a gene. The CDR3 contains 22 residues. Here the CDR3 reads CASSLSTNAHLKTGGFTYEQYF. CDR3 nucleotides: TGTGCCAGCAGTTTATCAACCAACGCACACTTGAAAACAGGGGGATTTACCTACGAGCAGTACTTC. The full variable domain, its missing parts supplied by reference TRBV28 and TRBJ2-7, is DVKVTQSSRYLVKRTGEKVFLECVQDMDHENMFWYRQDPGLGLRLIYFSYDVKMKEKGDIPEGYSVSREKKERFSLILESASTNQTSMYLCASSLSTNAHLKTGGFTYEQYFGPGTRLTVT.

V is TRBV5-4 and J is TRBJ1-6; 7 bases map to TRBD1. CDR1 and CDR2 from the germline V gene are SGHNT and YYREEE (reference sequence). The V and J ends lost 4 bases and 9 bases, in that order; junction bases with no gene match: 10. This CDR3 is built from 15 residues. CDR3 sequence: CASSAGQNWGSPLHF. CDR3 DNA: TGTGCCAGCAGCGCGGGACAGAATTGGGGTTCACCCCTCCACTTT. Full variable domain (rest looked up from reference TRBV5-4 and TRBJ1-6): ETGVTQSPTHLIKTRGQQVTLRCSSQSGHNTVSWYQQALGQGPQFIFQYYREEENGRGNFPPRFSGLQFPNYSSELNVNALELDDSALYLCASSAGQNWGSPLHFGNGTRLTVT.

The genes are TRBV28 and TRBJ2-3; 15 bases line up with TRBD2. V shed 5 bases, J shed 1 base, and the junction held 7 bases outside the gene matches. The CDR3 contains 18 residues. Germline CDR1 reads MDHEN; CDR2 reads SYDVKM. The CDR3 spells CASSLGLAGGYGTDTQYF. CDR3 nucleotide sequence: TGTGCCAGCAGTCTCGGACTAGCGGGGGGGTATGGCACAGATACGCAGTATTTT.

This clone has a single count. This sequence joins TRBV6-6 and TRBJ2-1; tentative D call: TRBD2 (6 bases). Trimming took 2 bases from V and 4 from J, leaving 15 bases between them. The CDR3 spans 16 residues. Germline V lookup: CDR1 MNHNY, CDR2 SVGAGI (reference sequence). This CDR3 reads CASSYPTGAGYNEQFF. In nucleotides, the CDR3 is TGTGCCAGCAGTTACCCGACGGGAGCTGGATACAATGAGCAGTTCTTC.

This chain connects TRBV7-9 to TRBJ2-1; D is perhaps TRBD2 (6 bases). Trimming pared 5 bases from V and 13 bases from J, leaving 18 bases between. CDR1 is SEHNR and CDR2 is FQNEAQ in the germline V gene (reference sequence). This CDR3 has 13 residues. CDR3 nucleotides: TGTGCCAGCAGCCCCCGGGGAGGTATGAGTCAGTTCTTC. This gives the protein CASSPRGGMSQFF.

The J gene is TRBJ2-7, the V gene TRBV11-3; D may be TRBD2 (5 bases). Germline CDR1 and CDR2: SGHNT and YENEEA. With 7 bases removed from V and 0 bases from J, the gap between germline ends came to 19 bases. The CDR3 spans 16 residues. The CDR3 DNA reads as TGTGCCAGCACCGACCAAAGCCCCCGGGGCTCCTACGAGCAGTACTTC. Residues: CASTDQSPRGSYEQYF.

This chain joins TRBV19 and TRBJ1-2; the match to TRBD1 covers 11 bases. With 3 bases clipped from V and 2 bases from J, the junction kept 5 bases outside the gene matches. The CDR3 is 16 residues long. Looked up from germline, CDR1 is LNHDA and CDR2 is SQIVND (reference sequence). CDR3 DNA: TGTGCCAGTAGTATTCAAGGACAGGGGGCGAACTATGGCTACACCTTC. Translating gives CASSIQGQGANYGYTF.

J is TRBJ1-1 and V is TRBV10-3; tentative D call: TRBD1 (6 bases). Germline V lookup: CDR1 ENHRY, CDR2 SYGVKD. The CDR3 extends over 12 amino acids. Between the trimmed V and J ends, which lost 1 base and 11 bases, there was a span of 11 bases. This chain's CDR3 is CAISEYQGMAFF. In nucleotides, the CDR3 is TGTGCCATCAGTGAGTACCAGGGGATGGCTTTCTTT.

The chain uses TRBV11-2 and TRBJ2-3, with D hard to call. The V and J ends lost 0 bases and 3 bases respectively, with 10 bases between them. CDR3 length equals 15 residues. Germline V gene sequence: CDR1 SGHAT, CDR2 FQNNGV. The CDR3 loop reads CASSLDPRLTDTQYF. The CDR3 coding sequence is TGTGCCAGCAGCTTAGACCCCCGACTGACAGATACGCAGTATTTT.

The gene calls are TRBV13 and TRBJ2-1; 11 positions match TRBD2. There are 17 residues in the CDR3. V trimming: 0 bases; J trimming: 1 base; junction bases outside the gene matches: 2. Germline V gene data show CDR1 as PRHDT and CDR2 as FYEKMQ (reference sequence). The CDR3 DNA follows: TGTGCCAGCAGCTTAGGAAGACTAGCGGGGTCCTACAATGAGCAGTTCTTC. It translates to CASSLGRLAGSYNEQFF.

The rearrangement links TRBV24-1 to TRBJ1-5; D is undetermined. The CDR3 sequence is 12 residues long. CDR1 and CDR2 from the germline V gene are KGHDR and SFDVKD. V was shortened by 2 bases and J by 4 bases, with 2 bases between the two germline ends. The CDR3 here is CATSDSNQPQHF. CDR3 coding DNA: TGTGCCACCAGTGATTCTAATCAGCCCCAGCATTTT.

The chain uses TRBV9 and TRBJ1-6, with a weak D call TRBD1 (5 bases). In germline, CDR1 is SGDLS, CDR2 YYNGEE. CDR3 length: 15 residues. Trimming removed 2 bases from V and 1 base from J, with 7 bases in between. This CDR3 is CASSVGGSYNSPLHF. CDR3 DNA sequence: TGTGCCAGCAGCGTGGGGGGGTCCTATAATTCACCCCTCCACTTT.

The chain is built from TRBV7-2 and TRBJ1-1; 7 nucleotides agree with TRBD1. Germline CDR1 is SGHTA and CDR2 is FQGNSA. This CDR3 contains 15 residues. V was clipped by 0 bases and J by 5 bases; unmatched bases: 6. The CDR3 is CASSLASQGGTEAFF. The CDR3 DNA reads TGTGCCAGCAGCTTAGCGTCCCAGGGGGGAACTGAAGCTTTCTTT.

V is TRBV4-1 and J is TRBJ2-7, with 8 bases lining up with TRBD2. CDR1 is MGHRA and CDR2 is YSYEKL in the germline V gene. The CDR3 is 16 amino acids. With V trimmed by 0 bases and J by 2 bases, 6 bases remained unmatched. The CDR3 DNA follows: TGCGCCAGCAGCCAAGAGAGCGGGGGCCAAACCTACGAGCAGTACTTC. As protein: CASSQESGGQTYEQYF.

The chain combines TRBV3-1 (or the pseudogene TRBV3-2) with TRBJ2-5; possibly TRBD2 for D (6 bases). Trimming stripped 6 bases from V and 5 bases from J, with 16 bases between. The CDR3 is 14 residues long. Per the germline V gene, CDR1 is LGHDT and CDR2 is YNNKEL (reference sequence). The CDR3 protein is CASSHSTSWETQYF. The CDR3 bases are TGTGCCAGCAGTCATTCTACTAGCTGGGAGACCCAGTACTTC.

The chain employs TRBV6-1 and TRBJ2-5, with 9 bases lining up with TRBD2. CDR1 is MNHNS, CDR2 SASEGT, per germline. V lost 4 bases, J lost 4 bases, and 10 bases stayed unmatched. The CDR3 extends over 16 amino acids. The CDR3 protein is CASSGLRGGVGETQYF. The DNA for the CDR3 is TGTGCCAGCAGTGGCCTGCGGGGGGGCGTAGGAGAGACCCAGTACTTC.

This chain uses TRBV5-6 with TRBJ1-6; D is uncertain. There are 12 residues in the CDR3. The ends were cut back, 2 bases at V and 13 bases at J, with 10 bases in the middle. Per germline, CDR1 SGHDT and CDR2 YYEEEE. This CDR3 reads CASSFHSEPLHF. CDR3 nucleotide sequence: TGTGCCAGCAGCTTTCATTCTGAGCCCCTCCACTTT.

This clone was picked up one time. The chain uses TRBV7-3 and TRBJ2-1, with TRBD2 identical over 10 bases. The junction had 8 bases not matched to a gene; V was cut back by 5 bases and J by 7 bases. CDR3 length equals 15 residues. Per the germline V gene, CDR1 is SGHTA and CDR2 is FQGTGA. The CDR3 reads CASSLERGGLNEQFF. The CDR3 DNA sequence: TGTGCCAGCAGCCTAGAGCGGGGGGGCTTAAATGAGCAGTTCTTC.

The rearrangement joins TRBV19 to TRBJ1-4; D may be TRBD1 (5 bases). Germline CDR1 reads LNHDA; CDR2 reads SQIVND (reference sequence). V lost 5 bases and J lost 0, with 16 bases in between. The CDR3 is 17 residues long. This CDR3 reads CASSDQGNLATNEKLFF. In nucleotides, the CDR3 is TGTGCCAGTAGTGACCAGGGAAACCTTGCAACTAATGAAAAACTGTTTTTT.